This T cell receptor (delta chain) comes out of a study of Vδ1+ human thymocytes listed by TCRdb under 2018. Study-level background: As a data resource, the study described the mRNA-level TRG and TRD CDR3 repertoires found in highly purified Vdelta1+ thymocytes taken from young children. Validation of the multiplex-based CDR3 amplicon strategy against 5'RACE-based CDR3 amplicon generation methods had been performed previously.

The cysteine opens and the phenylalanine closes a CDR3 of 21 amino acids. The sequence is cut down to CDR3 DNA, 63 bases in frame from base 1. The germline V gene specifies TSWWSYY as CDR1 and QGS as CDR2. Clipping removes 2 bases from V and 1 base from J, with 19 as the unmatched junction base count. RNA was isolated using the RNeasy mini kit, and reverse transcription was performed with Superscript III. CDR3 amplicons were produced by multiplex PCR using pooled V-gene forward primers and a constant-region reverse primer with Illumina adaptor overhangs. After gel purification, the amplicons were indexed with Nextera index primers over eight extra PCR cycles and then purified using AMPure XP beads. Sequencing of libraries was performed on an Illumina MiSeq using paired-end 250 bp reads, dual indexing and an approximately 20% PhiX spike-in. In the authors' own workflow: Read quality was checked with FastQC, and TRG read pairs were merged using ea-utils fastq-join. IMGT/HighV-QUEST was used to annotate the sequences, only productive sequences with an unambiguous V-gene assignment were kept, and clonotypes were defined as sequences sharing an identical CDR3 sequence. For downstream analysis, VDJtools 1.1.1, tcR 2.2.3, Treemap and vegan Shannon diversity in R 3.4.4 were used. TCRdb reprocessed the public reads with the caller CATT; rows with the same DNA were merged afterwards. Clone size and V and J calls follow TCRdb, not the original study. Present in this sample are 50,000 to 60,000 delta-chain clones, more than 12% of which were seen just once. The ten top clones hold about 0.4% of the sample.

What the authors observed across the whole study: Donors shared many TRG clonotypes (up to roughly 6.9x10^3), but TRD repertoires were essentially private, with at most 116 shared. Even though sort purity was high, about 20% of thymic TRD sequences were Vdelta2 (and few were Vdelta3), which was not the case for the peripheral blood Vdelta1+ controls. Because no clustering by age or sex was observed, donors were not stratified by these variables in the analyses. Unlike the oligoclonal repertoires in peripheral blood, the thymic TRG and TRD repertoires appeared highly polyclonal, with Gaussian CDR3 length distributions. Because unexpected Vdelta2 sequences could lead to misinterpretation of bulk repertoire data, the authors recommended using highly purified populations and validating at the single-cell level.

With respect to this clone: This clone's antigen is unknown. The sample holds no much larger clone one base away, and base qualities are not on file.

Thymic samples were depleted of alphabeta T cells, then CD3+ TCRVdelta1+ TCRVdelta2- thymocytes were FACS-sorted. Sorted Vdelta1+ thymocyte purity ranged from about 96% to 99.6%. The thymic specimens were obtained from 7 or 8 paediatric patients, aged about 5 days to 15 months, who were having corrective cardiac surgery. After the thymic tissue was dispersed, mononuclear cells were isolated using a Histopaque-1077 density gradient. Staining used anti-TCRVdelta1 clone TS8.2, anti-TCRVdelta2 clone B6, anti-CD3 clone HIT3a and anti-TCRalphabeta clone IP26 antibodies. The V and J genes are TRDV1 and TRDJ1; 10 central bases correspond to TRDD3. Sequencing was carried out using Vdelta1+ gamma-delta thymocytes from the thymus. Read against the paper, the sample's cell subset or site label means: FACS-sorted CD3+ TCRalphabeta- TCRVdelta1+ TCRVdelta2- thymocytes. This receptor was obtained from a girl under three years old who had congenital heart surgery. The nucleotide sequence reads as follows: TGTGCTCTTGGGGAAGGCGCGCCTCTCGGGGGATACGCGAGGTGCACCGATAAACTCATCTTT. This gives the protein CALGEGAPLGGYARCTDKLIF.